This record concerns one TCR beta chain sequence. This entry is derived from a study of cytomegalovirus exposure and HLA in healthy donors. Study background: HLA-typed donors were the source of approximately 85 million unique TCRs, which an early data release held.

60 Vbeta and 13 Jbeta primers were used in PCR. The protocol was immunoSEQ multiplex PCR, while the TCRdb copy is restricted to in-frame clones and leaves out a portion. Of some 93,000 clones listed, less than 80% are singletons. V was clipped by 8 bases and J by 3 bases; unmatched bases: 5. From germline, CDR1 is MNHEY and CDR2 SVGAGI. The CDR3 is made up of 14 amino acids. The chain links TRBV6-5 to TRBJ2-3; 10 nucleotides line up with TRBD2. The sample comprised PBMCs. The sequence derives from a middle-aged woman in good health and CMV-seronegative. The CDR3 protein is CASGSLAGTDTQYF. CDR3 nucleotide sequence: TGTGCCAGCGGATCACTAGCGGGGACAGATACGCAGTATTTT.